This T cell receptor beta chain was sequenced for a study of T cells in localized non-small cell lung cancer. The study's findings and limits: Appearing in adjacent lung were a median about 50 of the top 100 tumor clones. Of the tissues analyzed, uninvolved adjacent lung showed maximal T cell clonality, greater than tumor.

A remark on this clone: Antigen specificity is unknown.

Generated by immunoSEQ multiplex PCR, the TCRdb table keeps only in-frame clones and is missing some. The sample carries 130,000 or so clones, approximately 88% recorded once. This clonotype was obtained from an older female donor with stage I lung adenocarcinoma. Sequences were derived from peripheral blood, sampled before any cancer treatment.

The CDR3, as DNA: TGTGCCAGCAGCTCCCCTTTCCGGAATGGCTACACCTTC. Translation: CASSSPFRNGYTF. The gene calls are TRBV5-5 and TRBJ1-2; D ambiguous. Germline CDR1 reads SGHKS; CDR2 reads YYEKEE (reference sequence). The CDR3 contains 13 residues. With 3 bases removed from V and 6 bases from J, the gap between germline ends came to 12 bases. The full variable domain, its missing parts supplied by reference TRBV5-5 and TRBJ1-2, is DAGVTQSPTHLIKTRGQQVTLRCSPISGHKSVSWYQQVLGQGPQFIFQYYEKEERGRGNFPDRFSARQFPNYSSELNVNALLLGDSALYLCASSSPFRNGYTFGSGTRLTVV.